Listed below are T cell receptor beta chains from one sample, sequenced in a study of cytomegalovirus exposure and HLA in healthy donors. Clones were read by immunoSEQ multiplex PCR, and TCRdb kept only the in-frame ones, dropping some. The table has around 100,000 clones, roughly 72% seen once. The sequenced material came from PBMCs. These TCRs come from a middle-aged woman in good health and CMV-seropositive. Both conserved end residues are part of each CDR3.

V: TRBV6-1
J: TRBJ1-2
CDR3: CARYRQEDGYTF

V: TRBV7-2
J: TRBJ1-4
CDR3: CASSLMLGSEKLFF

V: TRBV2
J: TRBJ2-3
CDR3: CASSGQALTDTQYF

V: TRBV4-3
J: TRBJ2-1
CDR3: CASSQGTGVGNEQFF

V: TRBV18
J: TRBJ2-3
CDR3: CASSRPGTSGTGTDTQYF

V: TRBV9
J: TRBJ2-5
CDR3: CASSVSSGDETQYF

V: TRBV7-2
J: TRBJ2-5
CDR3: CASSFEWETQYF

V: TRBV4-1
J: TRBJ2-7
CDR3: CASSHGRDSALYEQYF

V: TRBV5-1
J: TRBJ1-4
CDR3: CASSSGQLNEKLFF

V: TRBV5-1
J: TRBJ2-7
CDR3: CASSSGEGWEYEQYF

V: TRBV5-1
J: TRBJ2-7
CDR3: CASSLVSGIGYEQYF

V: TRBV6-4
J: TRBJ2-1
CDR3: CASSDLPGLVLINKSSYNEQFF

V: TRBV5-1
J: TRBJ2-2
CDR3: CASSLRGGGNTGELFF

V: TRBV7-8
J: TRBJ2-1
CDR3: CASSLVRDEQFF

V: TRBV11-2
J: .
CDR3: CASSESSGGTYEQYF

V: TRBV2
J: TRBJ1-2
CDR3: CASSRTRVHGYTF

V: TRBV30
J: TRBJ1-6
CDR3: CAWSPRGQGGSPLHF

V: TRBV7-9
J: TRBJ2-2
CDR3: CASYFWTGELFF

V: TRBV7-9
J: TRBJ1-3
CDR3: CASSLGSGGTASGNTIYF

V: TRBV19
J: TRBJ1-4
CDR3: CASSTGQVNEKLFF

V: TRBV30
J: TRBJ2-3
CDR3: CAWRKREDTDTQYF

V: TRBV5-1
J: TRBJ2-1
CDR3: CASSLESPGDEQFF

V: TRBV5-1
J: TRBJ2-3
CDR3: CASSSRRTATQYF

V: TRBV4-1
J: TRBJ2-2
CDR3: CASSQDPRVAGELFF

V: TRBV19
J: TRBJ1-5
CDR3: CASSMVDRGAGNQPQHF

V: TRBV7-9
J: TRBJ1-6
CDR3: CASSLAEGANSPLHF

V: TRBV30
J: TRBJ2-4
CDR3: CAWSDGTGSSRNIQYF

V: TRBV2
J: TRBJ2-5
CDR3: CASSGLAIETQYF

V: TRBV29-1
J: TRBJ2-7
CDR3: CSVEGASQRGGYEQYF

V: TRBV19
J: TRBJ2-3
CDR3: CASRSGSTDTQYF

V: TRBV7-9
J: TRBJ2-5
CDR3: CASSGGETQYF

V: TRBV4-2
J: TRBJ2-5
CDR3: CASSQRWREEETQYF